The 27 T cell receptor beta chains reported below all come from one sample, sequenced in a study of OX40 agonist ivuxolimab in advanced cancers. Using immunoSEQ multiplex PCR, the repertoire was profiled, and TCRdb retains in-frame clones only, with some absent. The data contain about 34,000 clones, 92% of them singletons. The specimen was CD4+ or CD8+ T cells sorted from blood, collected in a trial of the OX40 agonist ivuxolimab. These receptor sequences come from an adult with an advanced solid tumor such as melanoma, head and neck, liver or kidney cancer.

This clone was observed a handful of times. This sequence joins TRBV19 and TRBJ2-1; unclear D gene. The CDR3 has 13 amino acids. V was pared by 6 bases and J by 0 bases, with 6 bases between. The germline V gene encodes CDR1 LNHDA and CDR2 SQIVND (reference sequence). The CDR3 DNA reads as TGTGCCAGTAGCGACAACTCCTACAATGAGCAGTTCTTC. Amino acid sequence: CASSDNSYNEQFF.

The rearrangement links TRBV30 to TRBJ1-1, with D tentatively TRBD1 (6 bases). This CDR3 contains 13 residues. Trimming left V 3 bases short and J 5 bases short, with 13 bases between. In germline, CDR1 is GTSNPN, CDR2 SVGIG (reference sequence). The CDR3 spells CAWRRYRGTEAFF. The CDR3 nucleotides read TGTGCCTGGAGACGTTATAGGGGGACTGAAGCTTTCTTT. Full variable domain (missing parts from reference TRBV30 and TRBJ1-1): SQTIHQWPATLVQPVGSPLSLECTVEGTSNPNLYWYRQAAGRGLQLLFYSVGIGQISSEVPQNLSASRPQDRQFILSSKKLLLSDSGFYLCAWRRYRGTEAFFGQGTRLTVV.

This clone has a single count. This chain connects TRBV28 to TRBJ2-7; D gene unclear. The CDR3 extends over 16 amino acids. The V gene's germline CDR1 is MDHEN and CDR2 SYDVKM. Trimming left V 3 bases short and J 0 bases short, with 15 bases between. The CDR3 sequence is CASSLGTARNSYEQYF. The CDR3 bases are TGTGCCAGCAGTTTGGGAACTGCCAGGAACTCCTACGAGCAGTACTTC.

This sequence joins TRBV30 and TRBJ2-2; D is unresolved. The V gene lost 0 bases and the J gene lost 0 bases, with 5 bases spanning the gap. CDR3 size: 14 residues. Germline lookup yields CDR1 GTSNPN and CDR2 SVGIG (reference sequence). The CDR3 DNA is TGTGCCTGGAGTGTAGGTCCGAACACCGGGGAGCTGTTTTTT. This codes for CAWSVGPNTGELFF.

This chain links TRBV29-1 with TRBJ2-1; 14 bases are shared with TRBD2. The germline V gene encodes CDR1 SQVTM and CDR2 ANQGSEA. This CDR3 region has 15 residues. V dropped 7 bases and J dropped 9; count of bases not matched to a gene: 11. CDR3 sequence: CSDAGLAGVPSEQFF. CDR3 nucleotides: TGCAGCGACGCGGGACTAGCGGGAGTTCCCAGTGAGCAGTTCTTC.

The rearrangement links TRBV28 to TRBJ2-2; 8 nucleotides align to TRBD1. Per germline, CDR1 MDHEN and CDR2 SYDVKM. Germline trimming cut 7 bases from V and 4 bases from J; bases unmatched to any gene: 11. The CDR3 is 16 amino acids. In DNA, the CDR3 is TGTGCCAGCACCTCCGTTGCCAGGGGGCTCACCGGGGAGCTGTTTTTT. This encodes CASTSVARGLTGELFF.

The genes are TRBV19 and TRBJ2-1; maybe TRBD2 (7 bases). In germline, CDR1 is LNHDA, CDR2 SQIVND (reference sequence). Trimming took off 4 bases at V and 5 bases at J, with 15 bases between the two ends. The CDR3 sequence is 15 residues long. CDR3 protein: CASSTQRGGDNEQFF. CDR3 nucleotide sequence: TGTGCCAGTAGTACCCAAAGGGGGGGGGACAATGAGCAGTTCTTC.

V gene TRBV4-1 combines with J gene TRBJ2-3; the D is unclear. Trimming shortened V by 6 bases and J by 2 bases, and 12 bases separated the two germline ends. The CDR3 is made up of 14 amino acids. Germline V gives CDR1 MGHRA, CDR2 YSYEKL. CDR3 DNA sequence: TGCGCCAGCAGACCATCCCCCAACACAGATACGCAGTATTTT. Translated: CASRPSPNTDTQYF.

V gene TRBV11-2 combines with J gene TRBJ2-7, with D perhaps TRBD1 (6 bases). Germline CDR1 SGHAT, CDR2 FQNNGV. Trimming cost V 1 base and J 5 bases, with 15 bases left between them. This CDR3 has 15 residues. The CDR3 DNA reads as TGTGCCAGCAGCTTAGGTGGCTGGGGGCCTAACGAGCAGTACTTC. Amino acid sequence: CASSLGGWGPNEQYF. Full variable domain (rest looked up from reference TRBV11-2 and TRBJ2-7): EAGVAQSPRYKIIEKRQSVAFWCNPISGHATLYWYQQILGQGPKLLIQFQNNGVVDDSQLPKDRFSAERLKGVDSTLKIQPAKLEDSAVYLCASSLGGWGPNEQYFGPGTRLTVT.

J is TRBJ2-5 and V is TRBV20-1; D unclear. V shed 4 bases and J shed 5 bases, with 8 bases lying between them. Germline V gene lookup returns CDR1 DFQATT and CDR2 SNEGSKA (reference sequence). This CDR3 has 11 residues. CDR3 protein: CSATHSETQYF. The CDR3 region has the DNA TGCAGTGCTACTCACTCGGAGACCCAGTACTTC.

The gene calls are TRBV30 and TRBJ2-4; TRBD2 might be the D (5 bases). The germline V and J ends were trimmed by 1 base and 9 bases, with 10 bases remaining between them. The CDR3 is 12 residues long. CDR1 is GTSNPN, CDR2 SVGIG, per germline (reference sequence). The CDR3, as DNA: TGTGCCTGGAGTGAAGGGAGCGTCATTCAGTACTTC. Amino acid sequence: CAWSEGSVIQYF.

The chain has TRBV5-1 and TRBJ2-1, with TRBD2 matching over 8 bases. Trimming took 4 bases from V and 5 from J; bases not matched to a gene: 8. The CDR3 loop spans 15 amino acids. The V gene's germline CDR1 is SGHRS and CDR2 YFSETQ. In DNA, the CDR3 is TGCGCCAGCAGCGAAACTAGCGGAGAAGACAATGAGCAGTTCTTC. Protein sequence: CASSETSGEDNEQFF.

The rearrangement joins TRBV7-9 to TRBJ2-5; D is possibly TRBD1 or TRBD2 (6 bases each). This CDR3 is 14 amino acids long. The germline CDR1 and CDR2 sequences are SEHNR and FQNEAQ (reference sequence). V lost 5 bases, J lost 5 bases, and 15 bases lay in between. The CDR3 sequence is CASSPRRGVETQYF. The DNA of the CDR3 is TGTGCCAGCAGCCCCCGTAGGGGGGTGGAGACCCAGTACTTC.

The chain carries TRBV19 and TRBJ1-5, with 7 bases fitting TRBD1. The trim removed 6 bases at V and 5 bases at J, leaving 7 bases unmatched. The CDR3 is 14 amino acids. Germline CDR1 is LNHDA and CDR2 is SQIVND (reference sequence). The CDR3 here is CASRVQGSDQPQHF. Here the CDR3 DNA reads TGTGCCAGTAGGGTACAGGGGTCCGATCAGCCCCAGCATTTT.

This chain joins TRBV18 and TRBJ1-2; D is undetermined. With 6 bases removed from V and 0 bases from J, the gap between germline ends came to 26 bases. Looked up from germline, CDR1 is KGHSH and CDR2 is LQKENI. This CDR3 is 19 amino acids long. The CDR3 loop reads CASSRGSGAIVPTNYGYTF. Written as DNA, the CDR3 is TGTGCCAGCTCGCGCGGGAGCGGCGCCATAGTCCCTACTAACTATGGCTACACCTTC.

The CDR3 DNA reads as TGTGCCATCAGTGAGAGGGGCGGGGAGACCCAGTACTTC. Its translation is CAISERGGETQYF. The J gene is TRBJ2-5, the V gene TRBV10-3, with D perhaps given as TRBD1 or TRBD2 (5 bases each). Germline CDR1 reads ENHRY; CDR2 reads SYGVKD. The CDR3 spans 13 residues. V was trimmed by 2 bases and J by 5 bases, leaving 9 bases between them.

This sequence joins TRBV7-9 and TRBJ1-3; D remains unclear. The V gene's germline CDR1 is SEHNR and CDR2 FQNEAQ (reference sequence). CDR3 length equals 13 residues. V was shortened by 2 bases and J by 4 bases, with 6 bases between the two germline ends. The CDR3 protein is CASSLTTGNTIYF. The CDR3 coding sequence is TGTGCCAGCAGCTTAACAACAGGAAACACCATATATTTT.

The chain joins TRBV20-1 to TRBJ1-1; D is unclear. The CDR3 totals 11 residues. Trimming removed 4 bases from V and 3 bases from J, with 6 bases in between. Germline CDR1 DFQATT, CDR2 SNEGSKA (reference sequence). The CDR3 loop reads CSAKVYTEAFF. The CDR3, as DNA: TGCAGTGCTAAGGTTTACACTGAAGCTTTCTTT.

This clone was seen only a few times. The rearrangement links TRBV28 to TRBJ2-3; D is uncertain. This CDR3 is 16 amino acids long. Germline CDR1 reads MDHEN; CDR2 reads SYDVKM. V lost 7 bases and J lost 0, with 17 bases in between. The CDR3 reads CASMHSGQPSTDTQYF. The DNA for the CDR3 is TGTGCCAGCATGCACTCCGGGCAGCCTAGCACAGATACGCAGTATTTT.

This chain joins TRBV10-3 and TRBJ1-2, with D unresolved. The V end was cut by 3 bases, the J end by 4 bases, with 9 bases between. Germline V CDR1 and CDR2: ENHRY, SYGVKD. The CDR3 has 13 amino acids. The CDR3, as DNA: TGTGCCATCAGTGAAGACCTCCTCTATGGCTACACCTTC. Translation gives CAISEDLLYGYTF.

This sequence joins TRBV15 and TRBJ2-5; D ambiguous. The ends were cut back, 3 bases at V and 3 bases at J, with 8 bases in the middle. The CDR3 sequence is 13 residues long. Germline V lookup: CDR1 LNHNV, CDR2 YYDKDF (reference sequence). CDR3 residues: CATSSTEEETQYF. In nucleotides, the CDR3 is TGTGCCACCAGCAGCACAGAAGAAGAGACCCAGTACTTC. The full variable domain, rest sourced from reference TRBV15 and TRBJ2-5, is DAMVIQNPRYQVTQFGKPVTLSCSQTLNHNVMYWYQQKSSQAPKLLFHYYDKDFNNEADTPDNFQSRRPNTSFCFLDIRSPGLGDTAMYLCATSSTEEETQYFGPGTRLLVL.

The V call is TRBV7-9, the J call TRBJ2-7, with TRBD2 identical over 8 bases. The CDR3 consists of 15 residues. The junction had 7 bases not matched to a gene; V was cut back by 4 bases and J by 2 bases. Per the germline V gene, CDR1 is SEHNR and CDR2 is FQNEAQ (reference sequence). The chain's CDR3 is CASSSEREPTYEQYF. CDR3 bases: TGTGCCAGCAGCTCTGAGCGGGAGCCCACCTACGAGCAGTACTTC. Filled out from reference TRBV7-9 and TRBJ2-7, the complete variable domain reads DTGVSQNPRHKITKRGQNVTFRCDPISEHNRLYWYRQTLGQGPEFLTYFQNEAQLEKSRLLSDRFSAERPKGSFSTLEIQRTEQGDSAMYLCASSSEREPTYEQYFGPGTRLTVT.

This sequence joins TRBV28 and TRBJ2-5; TRBD1 aligns across 9 bases. The CDR3 spans 17 residues. V was clipped by 4 bases and J by 1 base; unmatched bases: 10. Germline-derived CDR1 and CDR2 are MDHEN and SYDVKM. CDR3 sequence: CASSYRPGTGSQETQYF. CDR3 bases: TGTGCCAGCAGTTATCGACCCGGGACAGGGTCCCAAGAGACCCAGTACTTC.

This chain connects TRBV7-8 to TRBJ1-3; TRBD1 is a possible D gene (6 bases). The CDR3 contains 16 residues. V shed 2 bases and J shed 2 bases, with 13 bases lying between them. The V gene's germline CDR1 is SGHVS and CDR2 FQNEAQ. CDR3 sequence (DNA): TGTGCCAGCAGCTTAATGGGGGCAAATACTGGAAACACCATATATTTT. Translation gives CASSLMGANTGNTIYF. Drawing the rest from reference TRBV7-8 and TRBJ1-3, the complete variable domain is GAGVSQSPRYKVAKRGQDVALRCDPISGHVSLFWYQQALGQGPEFLTYFQNEAQLDKSGLPSDRFFAERPEGSVSTLKIQRTQQEDSAVYLCASSLMGANTGNTIYFGEGSWLTVV.

J is TRBJ2-2 and V is TRBV5-4; D is possibly TRBD1 or TRBD2 (6 bases each). V was cut by 4 bases and J by 5 bases, with 18 bases left in between. The length of the CDR3 is 16 residues. Germline V gives CDR1 SGHNT, CDR2 YYREEE (reference sequence). The CDR3 bases are TGTGCCAGCAGCGGGGGCCGGGGGCAATTGACCGGGGAGCTGTTTTTT. This encodes CASSGGRGQLTGELFF.

The chain employs TRBV30 and TRBJ2-1; 8 bases map to TRBD1. Germline loops: CDR1 GTSNPN, CDR2 SVGIG (reference sequence). This CDR3 spans 13 amino acids. J was trimmed by 9 bases and V by 2 bases; bases with no gene match: 6. DNA for the CDR3: TGTGCCTGGAGTAAGAACAGGGGGACTGAGCAGTTCTTC. This encodes CAWSKNRGTEQFF.

The chain combines TRBV10-3 with TRBJ2-2; D not certain. CDR1 ENHRY and CDR2 SYGVKD come from the germline V gene. This CDR3 has 12 amino acids. Trimming took off 11 bases at V and 0 bases at J, with 7 bases between the two ends. The CDR3 reads CAAGSNTGELFF. The CDR3 region has the DNA TGTGCCGCCGGCTCGAACACCGGGGAGCTGTTTTTT.